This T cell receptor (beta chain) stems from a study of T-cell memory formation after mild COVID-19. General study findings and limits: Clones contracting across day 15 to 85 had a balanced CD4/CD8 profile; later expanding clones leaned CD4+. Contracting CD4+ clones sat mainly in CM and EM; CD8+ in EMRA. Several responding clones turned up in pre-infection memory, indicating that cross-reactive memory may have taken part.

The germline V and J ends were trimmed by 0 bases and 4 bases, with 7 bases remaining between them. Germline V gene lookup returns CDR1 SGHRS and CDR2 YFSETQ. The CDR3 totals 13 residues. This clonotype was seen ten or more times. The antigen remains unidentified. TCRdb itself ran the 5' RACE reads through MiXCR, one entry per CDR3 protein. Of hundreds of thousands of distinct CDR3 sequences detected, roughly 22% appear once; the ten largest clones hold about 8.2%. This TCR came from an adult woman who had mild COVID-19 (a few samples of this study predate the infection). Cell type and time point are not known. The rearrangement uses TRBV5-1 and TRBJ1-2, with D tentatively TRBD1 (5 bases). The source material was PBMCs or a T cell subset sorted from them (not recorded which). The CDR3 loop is CASSLGQLYGYTF. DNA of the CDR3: TGCGCCAGCAGCTTGGGACAGCTCTATGGCTACACCTTC.